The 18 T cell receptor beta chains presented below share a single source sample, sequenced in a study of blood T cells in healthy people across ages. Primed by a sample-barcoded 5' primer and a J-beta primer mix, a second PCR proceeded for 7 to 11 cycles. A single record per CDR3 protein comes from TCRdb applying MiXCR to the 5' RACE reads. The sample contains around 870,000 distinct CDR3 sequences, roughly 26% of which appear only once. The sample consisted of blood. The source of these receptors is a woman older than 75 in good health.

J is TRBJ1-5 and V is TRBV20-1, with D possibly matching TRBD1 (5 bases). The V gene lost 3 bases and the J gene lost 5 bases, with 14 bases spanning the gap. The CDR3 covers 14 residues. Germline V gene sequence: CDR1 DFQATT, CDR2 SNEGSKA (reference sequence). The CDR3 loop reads CSASKGEGHQPQHF. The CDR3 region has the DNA TGCAGTGCTAGTAAGGGTGAGGGACATCAGCCCCAGCATTTT.

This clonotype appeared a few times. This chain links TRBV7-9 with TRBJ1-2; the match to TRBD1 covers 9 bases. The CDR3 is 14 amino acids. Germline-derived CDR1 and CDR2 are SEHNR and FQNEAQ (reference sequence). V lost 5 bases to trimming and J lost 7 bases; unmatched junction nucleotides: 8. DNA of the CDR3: TGTGCCAGCAGCATCATGGACAGGGGAGTTGGCTACACCTTC. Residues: CASSIMDRGVGYTF.

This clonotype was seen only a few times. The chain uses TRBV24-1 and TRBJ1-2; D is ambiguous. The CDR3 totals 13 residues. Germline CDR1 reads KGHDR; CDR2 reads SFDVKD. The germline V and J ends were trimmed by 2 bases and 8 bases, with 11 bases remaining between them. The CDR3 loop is CATSDSPGKGYTF. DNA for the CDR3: TGTGCCACCAGTGATTCGCCGGGGAAGGGCTACACCTTC.

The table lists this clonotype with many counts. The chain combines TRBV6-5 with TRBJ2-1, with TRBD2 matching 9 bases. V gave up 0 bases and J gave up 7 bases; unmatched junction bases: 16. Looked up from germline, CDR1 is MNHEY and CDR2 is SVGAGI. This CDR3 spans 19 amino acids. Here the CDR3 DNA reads TGTGCCAGCAGTTACTCGAGGCGGGGGGGCCTTTCCCTAAAGAATGAGCAGTTCTTC. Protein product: CASSYSRRGGLSLKNEQFF.

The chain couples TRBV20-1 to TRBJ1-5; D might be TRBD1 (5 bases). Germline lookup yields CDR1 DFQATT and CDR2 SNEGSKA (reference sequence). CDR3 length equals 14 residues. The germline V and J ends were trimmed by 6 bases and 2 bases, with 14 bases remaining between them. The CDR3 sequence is CSANQGRGNQPQHF. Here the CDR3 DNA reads TGCAGTGCCAATCAGGGTCGTGGCAATCAGCCCCAGCATTTT.

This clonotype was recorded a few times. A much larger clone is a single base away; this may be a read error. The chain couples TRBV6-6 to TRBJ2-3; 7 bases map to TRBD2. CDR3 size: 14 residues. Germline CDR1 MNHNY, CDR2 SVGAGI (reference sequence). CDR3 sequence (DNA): TGTGCCAGCTTGAGGGCGGGGGAGACAGATGCGCAGTATTTT. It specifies CASLRAGETDAQYF.

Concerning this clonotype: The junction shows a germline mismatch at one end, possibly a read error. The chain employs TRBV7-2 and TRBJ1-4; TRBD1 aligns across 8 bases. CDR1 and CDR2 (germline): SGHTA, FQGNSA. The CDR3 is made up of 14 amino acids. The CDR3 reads CASSSQGGPEKRFF. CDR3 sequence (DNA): TGTGCCAGCAGCTCACAGGGGGGCCCCGAAAAACGGTTTTTT.

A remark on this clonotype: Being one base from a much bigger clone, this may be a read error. The CDR3 coding sequence is TGTGCCAGCAGTTTACGAGCGGGGAGGCAAGATACGCAGTATTTT. Translation gives CASSLRAGRQDTQYF. The chain uses TRBV12-3 or TRBV12-4 and TRBJ2-3; 7 nucleotides line up with TRBD2. The J segment lost 5 bases and the V segment lost 2 bases, leaving 7 bases of the junction unmatched. This CDR3 region has 15 residues.

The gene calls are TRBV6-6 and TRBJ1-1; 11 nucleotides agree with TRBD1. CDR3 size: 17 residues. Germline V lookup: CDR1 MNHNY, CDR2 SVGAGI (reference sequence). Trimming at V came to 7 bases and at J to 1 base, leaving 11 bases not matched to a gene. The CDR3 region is CASNPGQGAFANTEAFF. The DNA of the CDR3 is TGTGCCAGCAACCCCGGACAGGGGGCGTTCGCGAACACTGAAGCTTTCTTT.

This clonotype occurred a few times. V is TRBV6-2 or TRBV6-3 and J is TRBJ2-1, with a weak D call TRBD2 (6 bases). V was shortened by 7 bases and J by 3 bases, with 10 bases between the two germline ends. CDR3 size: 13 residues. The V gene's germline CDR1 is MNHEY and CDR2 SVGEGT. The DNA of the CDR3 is TGTGCCAGCAACCTGGAGGGCTACAATGAGCAGTTCTTC. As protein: CASNLEGYNEQFF.

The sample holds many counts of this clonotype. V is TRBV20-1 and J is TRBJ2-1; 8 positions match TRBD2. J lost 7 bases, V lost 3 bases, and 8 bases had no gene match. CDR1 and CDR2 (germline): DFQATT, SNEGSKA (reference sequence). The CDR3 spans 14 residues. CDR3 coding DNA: TGCAGTGCTAGCGGGGGGGCAATCGGTAATGAGCAGTTCTTC. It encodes CSASGGAIGNEQFF.

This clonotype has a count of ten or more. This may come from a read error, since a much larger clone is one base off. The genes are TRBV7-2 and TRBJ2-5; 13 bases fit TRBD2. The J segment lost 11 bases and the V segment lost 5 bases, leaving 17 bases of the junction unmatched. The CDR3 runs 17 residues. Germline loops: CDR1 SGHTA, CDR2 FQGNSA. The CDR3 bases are TGTGCCAGCAGCACCGGGACTAGCGGGATCTACTCGAATGAGCAGTACTTC. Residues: CASSTGTSGIYSNEQYF.

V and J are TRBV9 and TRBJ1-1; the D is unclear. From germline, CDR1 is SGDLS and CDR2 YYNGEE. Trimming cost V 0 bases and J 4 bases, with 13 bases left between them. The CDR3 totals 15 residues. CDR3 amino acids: CASSVAWARSTEAFF. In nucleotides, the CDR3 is TGTGCCAGCAGCGTAGCTTGGGCCAGGAGCACTGAAGCTTTCTTT.

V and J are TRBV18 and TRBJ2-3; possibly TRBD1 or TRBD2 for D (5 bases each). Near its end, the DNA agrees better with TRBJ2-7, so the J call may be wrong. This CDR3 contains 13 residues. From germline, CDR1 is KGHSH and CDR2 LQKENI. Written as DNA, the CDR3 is TGTGCCAGCTCACGGGACGGCTCATACGAGCAGTACGTC. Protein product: CASSRDGSYEQYV.

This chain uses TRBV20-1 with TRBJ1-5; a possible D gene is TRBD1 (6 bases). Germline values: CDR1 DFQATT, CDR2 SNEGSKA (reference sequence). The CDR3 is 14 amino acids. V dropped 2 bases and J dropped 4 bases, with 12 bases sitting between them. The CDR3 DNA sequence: TGCAGTGCTAGAAAAGGGGGTGGGAATCAGCCCCAGCATTTT. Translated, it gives CSARKGGGNQPQHF.

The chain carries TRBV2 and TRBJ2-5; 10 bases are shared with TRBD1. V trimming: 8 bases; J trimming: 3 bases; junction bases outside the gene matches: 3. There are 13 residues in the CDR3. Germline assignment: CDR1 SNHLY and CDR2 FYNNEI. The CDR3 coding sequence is TGTGCCAGCTTAGGACAGGGGGAAGAGACCCAGTACTTC. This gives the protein CASLGQGEETQYF.

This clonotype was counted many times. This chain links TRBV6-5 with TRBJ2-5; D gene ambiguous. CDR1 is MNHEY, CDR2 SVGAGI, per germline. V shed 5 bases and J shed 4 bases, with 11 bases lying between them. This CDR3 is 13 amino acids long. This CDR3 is CASSETIRETQYF. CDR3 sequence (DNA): TGTGCCAGCAGTGAGACAATCCGAGAGACCCAGTACTTC.

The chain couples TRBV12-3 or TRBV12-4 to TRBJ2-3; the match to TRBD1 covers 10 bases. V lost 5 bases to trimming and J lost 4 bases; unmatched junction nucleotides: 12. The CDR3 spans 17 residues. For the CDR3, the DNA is TGTGCCAGCAGTCTCACTGGGACAGGGGAGCGCGCAGATACGCAGTATTTT. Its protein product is CASSLTGTGERADTQYF.